What follows are 14 T cell receptor beta chains derived from one specimen sequenced in a study of blood T cell repertoires in COVID-19. Libraries were prepared by immunoSEQ multiplex PCR; TCRdb keeps only in-frame clonotypes and omits some of them. The profile shows about 200,000 clones, over 80% of them singletons. The sample comprised peripheral blood. These receptors all come from a man aged 60 to 75 with COVID-19, enrolled during active disease.

The CDR3 DNA sequence: TGTGCCAGCAGCTTAGGACAGGCAGGTTCACCCCTCCACTTT. This translates into CASSLGQAGSPLHF. The chain joins TRBV7-8 to TRBJ1-6; perhaps TRBD1 as D (6 bases). V lost 1 base, J lost 9 bases, and 10 bases lay in between. Germline CDR1 is SGHVS and CDR2 is FQNEAQ. The CDR3 runs 14 residues.

This clone was observed once. The chain couples TRBV19 to TRBJ1-2; D is perhaps TRBD1 (6 bases). V dropped 6 bases and J dropped 0 bases, with 11 bases sitting between them. Germline V lookup: CDR1 LNHDA, CDR2 SQIVND (reference sequence). The CDR3 covers 14 residues. CDR3 region: CASSKDRTNYGYTF. The DNA of the CDR3 is TGTGCCAGTAGCAAGGACAGAACTAACTATGGCTACACCTTC.

This chain's CDR3 is CASTQGAKNIQYF. CDR3 nucleotides: TGCGCCAGCACTCAGGGAGCCAAAAACATTCAGTACTTC. V usage is TRBV10-2 and J usage is TRBJ2-4; a weak D match, TRBD1 (5 bases). V lost 7 bases to trimming and J lost 0 bases, with 7 bases between them. The CDR3 has 13 amino acids. The germline V gene has CDR1 WSHSY and CDR2 SAAADI.

The chain has TRBV18 and TRBJ2-6; 10 nucleotides align to TRBD1. The length of the CDR3 is 17 residues. CDR1 KGHSH and CDR2 LQKENI come from the germline V gene. J lost 4 bases, V lost 3 bases, and 6 bases had no gene match. The chain's CDR3 is CASSPRQGAAGANVLTF. The CDR3 bases are TGTGCCAGCTCACCCCGACAGGGGGCAGCCGGGGCCAACGTCCTGACTTTC.

The V call is TRBV5-1, the J call TRBJ1-4, with 7 bases aligning to TRBD1. The CDR3 length is 16 residues. Losses at the gene ends were 0 bases for V and 7 bases for J; bases not matched to a gene: 9. Germline V gene sequence: CDR1 SGHRS, CDR2 YFSETQ. The CDR3: CASSLEGGRLPEKLFF. For the CDR3, the DNA is TGCGCCAGCAGCTTGGAAGGGGGCCGACTCCCTGAAAAACTGTTTTTT.

This chain links TRBV10-2 with TRBJ1-4, with unresolved D. This CDR3 region has 14 residues. CDR1 WSHSY and CDR2 SAAADI come from the germline V gene. Trimming removed 9 bases at V and 8 bases at J, with 19 bases between. CDR3: CASTEGPRGEKLFF. In DNA form, the CDR3 reads TGCGCCAGTACCGAGGGCCCTAGAGGGGAAAAACTGTTTTTT.

The CDR3 nucleotides read TGTGCCAGCAGCTCACAGGGATTCATATCACCCCTCCACTTT. Translation: CASSSQGFISPLHF. This sequence joins TRBV7-9 and TRBJ1-6, with D perhaps matching TRBD1 (6 bases). Deletions cut 4 bases from V and 10 bases from J, with 14 bases between. This CDR3 spans 14 amino acids. Germline V gene data show CDR1 as SEHNR and CDR2 as FQNEAQ (reference sequence).

V usage is TRBV7-2 and J usage is TRBJ1-1; D is ambiguous. This CDR3 is built from 13 residues. The ends were cut back, 0 bases at V and 1 base at J, with 3 bases in the middle. Germline V gives CDR1 SGHTA, CDR2 FQGNSA. The CDR3 spells CASSLARNTEAFF. The CDR3 DNA reads TGTGCCAGCAGCTTAGCCAGGAACACTGAAGCTTTCTTT.

J is TRBJ1-1 and V is TRBV4-2; TRBD1 matches at 9 bases. The V segment lost 0 bases and the J segment 8 bases; nucleotides outside the gene matches: 4. This CDR3 spans 14 amino acids. Germline CDR1 LGHNA, CDR2 YNFKEQ. The CDR3 DNA reads as TGTGCCAGCAGCCAAGATCCGACAGGGGGAGAAGCTTTCTTT. Its protein product is CASSQDPTGGEAFF.

V and J are TRBV30 and TRBJ2-3; D may correspond to TRBD1 or TRBD2 (5 bases each). Trimming removed 8 bases from V and 1 base from J, with 19 bases in between. The CDR3 consists of 15 residues. The germline V gene has CDR1 GTSNPN and CDR2 SVGIG (reference sequence). The CDR3 DNA is TGTGCCGGGACCGTAGGGAGCGGACGCACAGATACGCAGTATTTT. The encoded protein is CAGTVGSGRTDTQYF.

The chain carries TRBV19 and TRBJ2-5; the D gene is possibly TRBD2 (6 bases). Trimming shortened V by 3 bases and J by 5 bases, and 16 bases separated the two germline ends. Germline V lookup: CDR1 LNHDA, CDR2 SQIVND (reference sequence). This CDR3 has 15 amino acids. The CDR3 DNA is TGTGCCAGTAGTATCCTAGGGCAGGGAGGCGAGACCCAGTACTTC. Its translation is CASSILGQGGETQYF.

V usage is TRBV5-1 and J usage is TRBJ1-1; D call uncertain. From germline, CDR1 is SGHRS and CDR2 YFSETQ. This CDR3 contains 14 residues. Trimming pared 4 bases from V and 3 bases from J, leaving 13 bases between. The CDR3 sequence: CASSRDSKDTEAFF. CDR3 DNA: TGCGCCAGCAGCCGGGATTCGAAGGACACTGAAGCTTTCTTT.

V and J are TRBV6-2 or TRBV6-3 and TRBJ1-5; D is undetermined. V dropped 5 bases and J dropped 6 bases, with 8 bases sitting between them. CDR3 length: 12 amino acids. CDR1 and CDR2 (germline): MNHEY, SVGEGT. For the CDR3, the DNA is TGTGCCAGCAGTCAACCTAGTCAGCCCCAGCATTTT. Its translation is CASSQPSQPQHF.

The chain recombines TRBV5-1 with TRBJ2-1; no reliable D call. V lost 6 bases, J lost 0 bases, and 16 bases lay in between. From germline, CDR1 is SGHRS and CDR2 YFSETQ. This CDR3 contains 16 residues. The CDR3, as DNA: TGCGCCAGCATCGTCTCCCCGCGAAGCTCCTACAATGAGCAGTTCTTC. Amino acid sequence: CASIVSPRSSYNEQFF.